The 21 T cell receptor beta chains below were found in one sample sequenced in a study of T cells expressing NK-cell markers (dated by TCRdb to about 2020). The library was made by 5' RACE. TCRdb lists the instrument as Illumina HiSeq 2000. The reads went through TCRdb reprocessing, and each CDR3 protein sequence gets one entry with no DNA. The sample's table covers fewer than 400,000 distinct CDR3 sequences. The top ten clones comprise over 8.5% of the sample. Sequencing was performed on blood T cells: a sorted CD56 or NKG2C T cell subset, CD4+ or CD8+ T cells, or bulk PBMC T cells (not recorded which). The receptors were sampled from a woman aged 45-65 years in good health. Donor details come from another sample of the same person, matched by shared clones.

The chain combines TRBV7-9 with TRBJ2-5; TCRdb picks TRBD2, but there is no DNA to check that call. The CDR3 has 16 amino acids. Looked up from germline, CDR1 is SEHNR and CDR2 is FQNEAQ (reference sequence). The CDR3 region is CASSFRGLAGKETQYF.

The CDR3 reads CASSLAGSPGNTIYF. The chain employs TRBV11-2 and TRBJ1-3. Germline CDR1 SGHAT, CDR2 FQNNGV. The CDR3 covers 15 residues.

The genes are TRBV6-1 and TRBJ2-1; TCRdb indicates TRBD2, and absent DNA this call remains unverified. There are 13 residues in the CDR3. From germline, CDR1 is MNHNS and CDR2 SASEGT. CDR3 sequence: CASTGVAGDEQFF.

The V call is TRBV19, the J call TRBJ2-1. CDR1 LNHDA and CDR2 SQIVND come from the germline V gene (reference sequence). The CDR3 contains 11 residues. CDR3 amino acids: CAILAYNEQFF.

CDR3 in amino acids: CAGGGTSGRNEQFF. The V call is TRBV7-3, the J call TRBJ2-1; with no DNA, the TCRdb D assignment of TRBD2 cannot be verified. CDR1 and CDR2 (germline): SGHTA, FQGTGA. The CDR3 loop spans 14 amino acids. The full variable domain, its missing parts supplied by reference TRBV7-3 and TRBJ2-1, is GAGVSQTPSNKVTEKGKYVELRCDPISGHTALYWYRQSLGQGPEFLIYFQGTGAADDSGLPNDRFFAVRPEGSVSTLKIQRTERGDSAVYLCAGGGTSGRNEQFFGPGTRLTVL.

The chain combines TRBV20-1 with TRBJ2-7; TCRdb's assignment of TRBD2 cannot be checked, as there is no DNA. The CDR3 sequence is 14 residues long. The germline CDR1 and CDR2 sequences are DFQATT and SNEGSKA (reference sequence). This CDR3 is CSAGWGLAGGEQYF.

V and J are TRBV29-1 and TRBJ2-5. The CDR3 has 13 amino acids. Per the germline V gene, CDR1 is SQVTM and CDR2 is ANQGSEA. CDR3 sequence reads: CSVSLLARETQYF.

V gene TRBV10-3 combines with J gene TRBJ2-1; TCRdb gives TRBD1 as the D gene, but with no DNA this cannot be confirmed. In germline, CDR1 is ENHRY, CDR2 SYGVKD. This CDR3 spans 14 amino acids. CDR3 amino acids: CAISSGGAYNEQFF.

V is TRBV2 and J is TRBJ2-3; without DNA, the TCRdb call of TRBD2 cannot be checked. Germline CDR1 SNHLY, CDR2 FYNNEI. This CDR3 is built from 13 residues. CDR3 in amino acids: CASSSGLPDTQYF.

The chain has TRBV5-1 and TRBJ2-5. Germline V gene sequence: CDR1 SGHRS, CDR2 YFSETQ. This CDR3 is built from 14 residues. CDR3 protein: CASSSLTVEETQYF. The whole variable domain, remainder taken from reference TRBV5-1 and TRBJ2-5, is KAGVTQTPRYLIKTRGQQVTLSCSPISGHRSVSWYQQTPGQGLQFLFEYFSETQRNKGNFPGRFSGRQFSNSRSEMNVSTLELGDSALYLCASSSLTVEETQYFGPGTRLLVL.

The chain links TRBV20-1 to TRBJ2-7; absent DNA, TCRdb's TRBD2 call cannot be checked. CDR1 is DFQATT, CDR2 SNEGSKA, per germline (reference sequence). This CDR3 spans 15 amino acids. The CDR3 sequence is CSARAAGGHSYEQYF.

V usage is TRBV12-3 or TRBV12-4 and J usage is TRBJ2-1. This CDR3 has 13 amino acids. This CDR3 reads CASSLSGVNEQFF.

The chain has TRBV20-1 and TRBJ2-7; TCRdb outputs TRBD2, but without DNA this stays unchecked. There are 14 residues in the CDR3. Per the germline V gene, CDR1 is DFQATT and CDR2 is SNEGSKA (reference sequence). The CDR3 spells CSARAGTSANEQYF.

The chain has TRBV2 and TRBJ2-5; lacking DNA, the TRBD2 call made by TCRdb goes unchecked. CDR3 length: 15 residues. CDR1 is SNHLY, CDR2 FYNNEI, per germline. The CDR3 reads CASSASGDGKETQYF.

The rearrangement uses TRBV5-6 and TRBJ2-1; the TCRdb call, TRBD2, lacks DNA for checking. The CDR3 has 15 amino acids. Germline V gives CDR1 SGHDT, CDR2 YYEEEE. CDR3: CASAPLGGRAGEQFF.

This chain links TRBV2 with TRBJ1-1. CDR3 length: 16 amino acids. Germline CDR1 reads SNHLY; CDR2 reads FYNNEI. CDR3 residues: CASSEAGGRASTEAFF.

The chain combines TRBV20-1 with TRBJ2-5; TCRdb's D call of TRBD1 is untestable without DNA. CDR1 is DFQATT, CDR2 SNEGSKA, per germline (reference sequence). The CDR3 runs 14 residues. The CDR3 spells CSASSDIVQETQYF.

The V gene is TRBV5-1, the J gene TRBJ2-5; no DNA is available, so the TRBD2 call from TCRdb remains unchecked. From germline, CDR1 is SGHRS and CDR2 YFSETQ. The CDR3 runs to 14 residues. The CDR3 is CASSLGTSRQTQYF.

This chain joins TRBV20-1 and TRBJ1-4. The CDR3 sequence is 15 residues long. Germline lookup yields CDR1 DFQATT and CDR2 SNEGSKA (reference sequence). CDR3 region: CSASIPAGGSEKLFF.

The V and J genes are TRBV11-3 and TRBJ1-3; TCRdb's D gene call, TRBD1, goes unchecked for lack of DNA. CDR3 length equals 16 residues. Germline V CDR1 and CDR2: SGHNT, YENEEA. The CDR3 protein is CASATGTGKSGNTIYF.

The chain links TRBV10-3 to TRBJ1-1. The CDR3 spans 15 residues. The germline V gene has CDR1 ENHRY and CDR2 SYGVKD. CDR3 in amino acids: CAISVSGRGDTEAFF.